This TCR beta chain originates from a study of blood T cell repertoires in COVID-19. Whole-study context: Both acute and convalescent COVID-19 samples were obtained from the United States, Italy and Spain. Sources were T cells, B-cell-depleted T cells, or PBMCs; the material itself was cDNA or gDNA.

V was trimmed by 5 bases and J by 8 bases, leaving 15 bases between them. The CDR3 spans 13 residues. CDR1 is MDHEN and CDR2 is SYDVKM in the germline V gene. Study processing details: Amplified reference gene primers provided the basis for estimating nucleated cell counts. Here immunoSEQ multiplex PCR was the method, and the copy in TCRdb shows in-frame clones only, minus some. V, J and clone size derive from that table, while D and trimming were established from the DNA sequence. The data contain around 120,000 clones, about three quarters of them singletons. This clonotype originated in an elderly man with acute or convalescent COVID-19. The rearrangement links TRBV28 to TRBJ1-2; D is undetermined. Input material: peripheral blood. The chain's CDR3 is CASSPDGPGGYTF. The CDR3 coding sequence is TGTGCCAGCAGTCCGGACGGTCCGGGGGGCTACACCTTC.